This TCR beta chain was retrieved from a study of cytomegalovirus exposure and HLA in healthy donors. This clone was counted between two and nine times. Its antigen remains unidentified. The PCR employed 60 Vbeta primers together with 13 Jbeta primers. TCRdb's copy holds only in-frame clones and misses some; the assay was immunoSEQ multiplex PCR. Of about 190,000 clones in the sample, approximately 75% were seen once. Notes on the study in general: By a later analysis, the bulk of CMV-associated TCR beta chains appeared HLA-restricted.

This TCR came from a man under 40 in good health and CMV-seropositive. Sequencing was carried out using PBMCs.

The CDR3 loop reads CASSHGTGKNQPQHF. The DNA of the CDR3 is TGTGCCAGCAGTCACGGGACAGGGAAAAATCAGCCCCAGCATTTT. The chain links TRBV27 to TRBJ1-5; TRBD1 agrees at 9 bases. The germline gives CDR1 MNHEY, CDR2 SMNVEV (reference sequence). This CDR3 region has 15 residues. V lost 5 bases and J lost 4; bases outside the gene matches: 6.